This T cell receptor (beta chain) appears in the sequencing data of a study of CD8 T cells in ankylosing spondylitis. TCRdb re-analysed the 5' RACE reads in MiXCR, keeping a single row per CDR3 protein. The sample includes around 99,000 distinct CDR3 sequences, 8.8% seen only once; the top ten take approximately 5.5%. Study-level findings and limits: As for the disease-linked clones, they showed a CD8+ phenotype and occurred at relatively low frequencies in peripheral blood.

This CDR3 region has 16 residues. The ends were cut back, 5 bases at V and 3 bases at J, with 16 bases in the middle. The germline V gene encodes CDR1 SGHVS and CDR2 FNYEAQ. This clonotype was picked up many times. Its antigen is undetermined. This clonotype originated in a male donor with ankylosing spondylitis or in good health (not recorded which). Source material: blood, either unsorted or a sorted T cell fraction (not recorded which). V usage is TRBV7-6 and J usage is TRBJ1-4, with TRBD1 as a possible D gene (6 bases). The CDR3 reads CASSPLQGLSNEKLFF. The CDR3 coding sequence is TGTGCCAGCAGCCCCCTTCAGGGGCTATCTAATGAAAAACTGTTTTTT.